This T cell receptor beta chain emerged from a study of cytomegalovirus exposure and HLA in healthy donors (dated by TCRdb to about 2017). Describing the broader study: In an earlier analysis of under 750 of the donors, around 290 Gb of sequence data and 90 million to 130 million unique TCR beta sequences from roughly 190 million T cells were reported. To predict cytomegalovirus infection status, the study brought together high-throughput TCR immunosequencing, statistical association of individual TCRs with disease status, and machine learning. Four or five DR-DQ haplotypes were handled as single units for association and clustering, since linkage in the cohort was strong. Donor age, sex, ethnicity and CMV serostatus were compiled alongside the repertoire data. A later genetic analysis took genome-wide SNP genotypes for about 55% of the 666 donors and used that subset as a discovery cohort. Typing coverage varied by locus: roughly 629-640 donors for A, B, C, DRB1 and DQB1; under 550 for DQA1; around 610 for DPA1; roughly 450 for DPB1. Every repertoire in the discovery cohort had been generated on one and the same sequencing platform. In the later analysis, no new phenotypic data were used to find candidate immune exposures; instead, reliance was placed on TCR beta sequences and their occurrence across donors. Among approximately 370 genotyped donors of the cohort, an average of roughly 230,000 unique TCR beta nucleotide sequences was sequenced per donor, of which approximately 19% were non-productive. Besides the first cohort of 550 to 750 subjects, a separate validation cohort made up of roughly 120 different subjects was used. Using immunosequencing, the study profiled T cell repertoires from 500 to 800 subjects and related those repertoires to cytomegalovirus serostatus. To decide whether each TCR beta V gene segment behaved as functional or pseudogenic, an earlier analysis of several hundred of the donors relied on high-throughput TCR beta sequencing. A later analysis re-examined previously published TCR beta repertoires from several hundred donors and added high-resolution HLA genotyping to investigate patterns of TCR occurrence. The aim of the study was to test whether cataloging public T cell receptors could identify signatures of past pathogen exposure. Both class I and class II loci were covered by HLA typing, at four-digit resolution. Approximately 310 gigabases of sequencing data and approximately 84 million unique TCR sequences were included in an early release covering several hundred HLA-typed donors. The genetic ancestry cluster associated with self-reported Caucasian donors included 70% to 85% of the roughly 400 genotyped donors.

The cohort was made up of approximately 700 healthy bone marrow donors. All cohort members were sampled while nominally healthy, although unrecorded immune exposures were likely present. The donor was CMV seronegative and belonged to the group of 352 seronegative cohort members. A peripheral blood sample was collected from each donor, and TCR beta sequencing was performed on peripheral blood mononuclear cells. The Qiagen DNeasy Blood Extraction Kit was used to extract genomic DNA from the blood cell samples. A note on this clone: Its antigen specificity is not known. Base qualities are not at hand, and no much larger clone is one base apart.

Points the paper makes about the study in general: In a later analysis, the rate of TCR association differed among HLA loci, with DRB1 alleles having the most associated TCRs and HLA-C alleles having the fewest. A later genetic analysis reported fewer N-insertions in productive TCRs among donors in an Asian-associated ancestry cluster than the roughly 720-donor mean. While some public TCRs were present in many individuals, most TCR sequences turned up only very rarely across donors. An earlier analysis of 587 of the donors showed that most TCR beta V segments appeared in productive rearrangements either about 90% or about 30% of the time, which broadly matched IMGT annotations. Compared with equally common non-associated chains, HLA-associated TCR beta chains in a later analysis were more clonally expanded and had lower generation probabilities. According to the authors, the approach could potentially be generalized to other disease states and immunological phenotypes. The study gave a list of some 150 TCR beta chains associated with cytomegalovirus. Because counts were too low, about 18 rarely observed V segments, including chromosome 9 orphons, were left out of the earlier analysis of some 640 of the donors. Linkage disequilibrium might explain the correlated functional status among segregating V segments, but an unknown experimental factor could not be excluded. HLA typing was unavailable for some donors at each locus, so association tests used only the typed subset. A later analysis associated 17,000 or so TCR beta sequences with specific HLA alleles at a false discovery rate of 0.05. A later analysis reported that several top co-occurrence clusters appeared linked to parvovirus B19, influenza, CMV and Epstein-Barr virus. A few of the identified cytomegalovirus-associated TCR beta chains were confirmed in vitro to be specific for cytomegalovirus antigens. Presence/absence analyses assumed roughly uniform sequencing depth across donors, an assumption that may not hold. The cohort was sequenced for TCR beta chains only, and without alpha or paired-chain data the features that could be detected were limited. Some IMGT-functional V segments, including TRBV6-2 and TRBV6-3, could not be distinguished by the 87-base-pair reads and were therefore excluded. A cluster of highly shared sequence variants was judged likely to be a technical artifact of the sequencing pipeline. The classifier was reported to diagnose cytomegalovirus status with high specificity and sensitivity in both the original cohort and the validation cohort. V-gene and J-gene trimming of TCR beta chains was associated with a missense DCLRE1C variant in a later genetic analysis, and the association was replicated in an independent cohort. For the cohort, immune exposure information was limited to CMV serostatus. A further reported finding was that TCR beta sequences accurately predicted the HLA-A and HLA-B alleles for most subjects in the first cohort. Assigning TCR associations to individual alleles was difficult when HLA alleles, especially DR and DQ, strongly co-occurred. A later analysis found that most CMV-associated TCR beta chains appeared HLA-restricted, with HLA associations seemingly driven largely by CMV exposure.

The library was produced with the immunoSEQ multiplex PCR assay. For the multiplex PCR, a mixture combining 60 forward primers for TCR Vbeta segments and 13 reverse primers for TCR Jbeta segments was used. The CDR3 region of rearranged TCR beta genes was amplified from genomic DNA by a multiplex PCR assay. Amplified TCR beta libraries were sequenced as 87-base-pair reads on the Illumina HiSeq System. The original pipeline was this. A later analysis tallied roughly 80 million unique TCR beta chains across the 666 repertoires, and approximately 9.9 million of those chains were shared by two or more donors. Raw reads were error-corrected and collapsed into unique sequences by a nearest-neighbor algorithm in which closely related sequences were merged to remove PCR and sequencing errors. Alignment of CDR3 sequences to IMGT reference sequences was used to assign V, D and J gene segments. For a sequence to be retained, a match of at least six nucleotides to both a V gene segment and a J gene segment was required. Rearrangements were called productive when the CDR3 lacked stop codons and stayed in frame with V and J; all others were non-productive. CDR3 was defined according to IMGT convention as the region running from the second conserved V-encoded cysteine to the conserved J-encoded phenylalanine. The earlier analysis of more than 450 of the donors excluded sequences that lacked an unambiguous match to a single V gene segment. In an earlier analysis of 587 of the donors, V segments were called functional above 56.7% productive rearrangements and were called segregating when the between-donor standard deviation exceeded 5%. A statistical classification framework was built for diagnosing cytomegalovirus status from the catalog of TCR beta chain sequences. V and J gene assignment, in a later analysis, came from comparing TCR nucleotide sequences with IMGT/GENE-DB human TR gene sequences. The TCRdist pipeline was used in a later analysis to assign CDR3 sequences and most-parsimonious VDJ recombination scenarios. A later analysis defined each TCR beta chain by its CDR3 amino acid sequence plus V-gene family, and excluded reads lacking a unique V-gene family. To address suspected cross-contamination and a sequencing artifact, a later analysis removed a few hundred highly shared, low-generation-probability nucleotide sequences. In a later analysis, a clonal expansion index for each public chain was calculated from normalized within-repertoire ranks of inferred template counts. A later analysis computed generation probabilities with a VDJ recombination model fitted to out-of-frame rearrangements, and checked the results against IGoR. A later analysis scored TCR-TCR, TCR-HLA and TCR-CMV co-occurrence with hypergeometric tests, applying a repertoire-size bias correction to TCR pairs. A later analysis estimated false discovery rates by permuting HLA or CMV assignments 20 times. In a later analysis, co-occurring TCRs were grouped using DBSCAN, and TCRdist sequence similarity was added for clustering within HLA-allele-positive subsets. Repertoires with fewer than 30,000 or more than 120,000 public chains were left out of co-occurrence clustering, as were about 5 repertoires with anomalous nucleotide sharing. Drawn from immuneACCESS, this table holds only the in-frame rearrangements with V and J called that TCRdb kept. Clones are partly lost; checked studies trace under half to an unresolved V gene and leave the rest unexplained. The V and J calls and the clone size are those of that table, but D and trimming were determined from the DNA. The sample has roughly 69,000 clones on record, roughly 67% of them singletons. The ten most abundant clones make up about 5% of the sample.

The CDR3 holds 14 amino acids from the cysteine to the phenylalanine. Only the CDR3 part of the read is kept: 42 bases, read in frame from the first base. In the germline V gene (reference sequence), CDR1 corresponds to MNHNY and CDR2 to SVGAGI. Relative to germline, V is missing 2 bases and J is missing 7 bases, with 4 bases of the junction outside any gene match. This receptor chain uses TRBV6-6 and TRBJ1-4, with 7 bases in between that match TRBD1. Sequenced sample: PBMCs. The clonotype originates from a man over 45 in good health and CMV-seronegative. The CDR3 loop reads CASSYNRGGEKLFF. The DNA reads TGTGCCAGCAGTTACAACAGGGGTGGTGAAAAACTGTTTTTT.